By sample share, the clone carrying this TCR beta chain is medium-sized. Its antigen remains unidentified. This sample was included in a study of long-term antiretroviral therapy in people with HIV. Study-level findings and limits: Post-ART, diversity grew, though it stayed under transplant donor control levels.

Researchers report immunoSEQ v3.0 was run at survey level. The method was immunoSEQ multiplex PCR; TCRdb's version includes in-frame clones alone and lacks a portion of them. Of under 20,000 clones listed, about 80% were seen once; the top ten hold roughly 10%. Before they underwent DNA extraction, samples held 1-10 million cryopreserved PBMC. Between the trimmed V and J ends, which lost 3 bases and 6 bases, there was a span of 2 bases. Germline CDR1 reads LNHDA; CDR2 reads SQIVND (reference sequence). The CDR3 sequence is 11 residues long. The sample in question was unsorted PBMCs, obtained 0.2 years after starting antiretroviral therapy. The chain has TRBV19 and TRBJ1-4, with D uncertain. The origin of this receptor is a woman aged 35 to 49 with HIV. The CDR3 is CASSIDEKLFF. Written as DNA, the CDR3 is TGTGCCAGTAGTATCGATGAAAAACTGTTTTTT. Using reference TRBV19 and TRBJ1-4 for the parts outside the CDR3, the full variable domain is DGGITQSPKYLFRKEGQNVTLSCEQNLNHDAMYWYRQDPGQGLRLIYYSQIVNDFQKGDIAEGYSVSREKKESFPLTVTSAQKNPTAFYLCASSIDEKLFFGSGTQLSVL.